Below, 24 T cell receptor beta chains from the same sample are listed, as sequenced in a study of neurological immune-mediated disorders. TCRdb passed the 5' RACE reads through MiXCR, listing each CDR3 protein once. In the table there are around 60,000 distinct CDR3 sequences, about 3.7% of which are singletons. The specimen sequenced was PBMCs. The receptors originated from a woman aged 60-70 years with multiple sclerosis.

This clonotype was seen at least ten times. The V gene is TRBV5-1, the J gene TRBJ1-1, with unresolved D. The V gene lost 4 bases and the J gene lost 0 bases, with 7 bases spanning the gap. Germline loops: CDR1 SGHRS, CDR2 YFSETQ. This CDR3 comprises 13 residues. The CDR3 region has the DNA TGCGCCAGCAGCCTGATGGTGAACACTGAAGCTTTCTTT. It yields the protein CASSLMVNTEAFF.

This clonotype was counted many times. The chain carries TRBV5-1 and TRBJ1-1, with D uncertain. This CDR3 has 15 amino acids. Looked up from germline, CDR1 is SGHRS and CDR2 is YFSETQ. V gave up 5 bases and J gave up 0 bases, with 14 bases separating them. This chain's CDR3 is CASSPEEALNTEAFF. The CDR3 coding sequence is TGCGCCAGCAGTCCCGAGGAGGCCTTGAACACTGAAGCTTTCTTT. The whole variable domain, filled in from reference TRBV5-1 and TRBJ1-1, reads KAGVTQTPRYLIKTRGQQVTLSCSPISGHRSVSWYQQTPGQGLQFLFEYFSETQRNKGNFPGRFSGRQFSNSRSEMNVSTLELGDSALYLCASSPEEALNTEAFFGQGTRLTVV.

Many counts were recorded for this clonotype. The chain is built from TRBV7-2 and TRBJ1-5; no clear D. Germline CDR1 SGHTA, CDR2 FQGNSA. This CDR3 spans 16 amino acids. The V end was cut by 1 base, the J end by 0 bases, with 10 bases between. The CDR3 reads CASSLERSHSNQPQHF. CDR3 nucleotides: TGTGCCAGCAGCTTAGAACGCAGCCATAGCAATCAGCCCCAGCATTTT. The full variable domain, in which reference TRBV7-2 and TRBJ1-5 provide the parts outside the CDR3, is GAGVSQSPSNKVTEKGKDVELRCDPISGHTALYWYRQSLGQGLEFLIYFQGNSAPDKSGLPSDRFSAERTGGSVSTLTIQRTQQEDSAVYLCASSLERSHSNQPQHFGDGTRLSIL.

This clonotype was recorded at least ten times. The chain employs TRBV7-2 and TRBJ2-7; D not certain. V gave up 1 base and J gave up 3 bases, with 10 bases separating them. The germline V gene encodes CDR1 SGHTA and CDR2 FQGNSA. The CDR3 is 14 residues long. This CDR3 reads CASSLGRRLYEQYF. The DNA of the CDR3 is TGTGCCAGCAGCTTAGGCAGGCGGCTCTACGAGCAGTACTTC.

This clonotype came up many times. The chain carries TRBV10-3 and TRBJ2-7; TRBD1 agrees at 9 bases. Germline CDR1 and CDR2: ENHRY and SYGVKD. There are 13 residues in the CDR3. V was pared by 7 bases and J by 6 bases, with 7 bases of the junction left unmatched. This CDR3 is CAITGQGTGEQYF. The CDR3 DNA follows: TGTGCCATCACGGGACAGGGAACTGGCGAGCAGTACTTC.

This clonotype was seen many times. The chain couples TRBV20-1 to TRBJ2-7, with D perhaps TRBD1 or TRBD2 (5 bases each). The V end was cut by 6 bases, the J end by 3 bases, with 21 bases between. The CDR3 extends over 15 amino acids. Germline CDR1 reads DFQATT; CDR2 reads SNEGSKA (reference sequence). The CDR3 loop is CSATRGSGTDYEQYF. DNA for the CDR3: TGCAGTGCAACGCGAGGATCCGGGACGGACTACGAGCAGTACTTC.

This clonotype was seen at least ten times. V usage is TRBV9 and J usage is TRBJ2-7, with D possibly matching TRBD2 (6 bases). V lost 2 bases and J lost 3, with 12 bases in between. Germline V CDR1 and CDR2: SGDLS, YYNGEE. The CDR3 is made up of 14 amino acids. The CDR3 sequence is CASSVGGDGYEQYF. Here the CDR3 DNA reads TGTGCCAGCAGCGTCGGAGGGGACGGCTACGAGCAGTACTTC. The full variable domain, rest sourced from reference TRBV9 and TRBJ2-7, is DSGVTQTPKHLITATGQRVTLRCSPRSGDLSVYWYQQSLDQGLQFLIQYYNGEERAKGNILERFSAQQFPDLHSELNLSSLELGDSALYFCASSVGGDGYEQYFGPGTRLTVT.

The table lists this clonotype with many counts. The rearrangement uses TRBV5-6 and TRBJ2-5; no definite D call. CDR1 SGHDT and CDR2 YYEEEE come from the germline V gene. Trimming took off 4 bases at V and 0 bases at J, with 13 bases between the two ends. The CDR3 length is 15 residues. As DNA, the CDR3 is TGTGCCAGCAGCCCCGGGCCTACCCACCAAGAGACCCAGTACTTC. Translation: CASSPGPTHQETQYF. The full variable domain, rest sourced from reference TRBV5-6 and TRBJ2-5, is DAGVTQSPTHLIKTRGQQVTLRCSPKSGHDTVSWYQQALGQGPQFIFQYYEEEERQRGNFPDRFSGHQFPNYSSELNVNALLLGDSALYLCASSPGPTHQETQYFGPGTRLLVL.

The chain joins TRBV28 to TRBJ2-3, with 10 bases lining up with TRBD2. The CDR3 runs to 15 residues. The V gene's germline CDR1 is MDHEN and CDR2 SYDVKM. The V gene end was trimmed by 5 bases and the J gene end by 1 base; junction bases not matched to a gene: 3. In nucleotides, the CDR3 is TGTGCCAGCAGTACCCTAGCGGGAGGCACAGATACGCAGTATTTT. Its protein product is CASSTLAGGTDTQYF. The full variable domain, rest sourced from reference TRBV28 and TRBJ2-3, is DVKVTQSSRYLVKRTGEKVFLECVQDMDHENMFWYRQDPGLGLRLIYFSYDVKMKEKGDIPEGYSVSREKKERFSLILESASTNQTSMYLCASSTLAGGTDTQYFGPGTRLTVL.

This clonotype was counted many times. The V call is TRBV29-1, the J call TRBJ1-1; tentatively, D is TRBD1 (6 bases). Germline CDR1 reads SQVTM; CDR2 reads ANQGSEA. V lost 6 bases to trimming and J lost 4 bases, with 21 bases between them. CDR3 size: 15 residues. DNA for the CDR3: TGCAGCGTCAACTTTAAGACAGGTTGGGGCACTGAAGCTTTCTTT. It specifies CSVNFKTGWGTEAFF.

This clonotype was seen repeatedly, ten times or more. The chain employs TRBV5-6 and TRBJ2-1; 8 bases match TRBD2. Unmatched junction bases numbered 2, after V lost 3 bases and J lost 0 bases. Germline assignment: CDR1 SGHDT and CDR2 YYEEEE. CDR3 length: 15 amino acids. CDR3 protein: CASSWGLVSYNEQFF. The CDR3 DNA sequence: TGTGCCAGCAGCTGGGGACTAGTCTCCTACAATGAGCAGTTCTTC.

This clonotype was recorded at least ten times. The gene calls are TRBV20-1 and TRBJ2-3; 7 positions agree with TRBD1. Trimming took 0 bases from V and 3 from J; bases not matched to a gene: 3. Germline CDR1 reads DFQATT; CDR2 reads SNEGSKA (reference sequence). This CDR3 contains 14 residues. CDR3 nucleotide sequence: TGCAGTGCTAGAGACTCAGGGGGAACAGATACGCAGTATTTT. Translating it yields CSARDSGGTDTQYF.

In its sample, this clonotype was seen many times. The chain carries TRBV15 and TRBJ1-1; no clear D gene. This CDR3 contains 16 residues. Trimming removed 0 bases from V and 7 bases from J, with 18 bases in between. Germline-derived CDR1 and CDR2 are LNHNV and YYDKDF (reference sequence). CDR3 in DNA: TGTGCCACCAGCAGAGATTCCTTCGGGCGGAGTGTTGAAGCTTTCTTT. Its translation is CATSRDSFGRSVEAFF.

This clonotype was observed many times. The chain uses TRBV7-2 and TRBJ2-7; TRBD1 agrees at 9 bases. With 2 bases clipped from V and 9 bases from J, the junction kept 14 bases outside the gene matches. CDR1 is SGHTA and CDR2 is FQGNSA in the germline V gene. This CDR3 region has 16 residues. The DNA of the CDR3 is TGTGCCAGCAGCTTAAGTCAGGGACAGGGAGGTTTCGGGCAGTACTTC. It yields the protein CASSLSQGQGGFGQYF.

Many counts were recorded for this clonotype. The V gene is TRBV4-3, the J gene TRBJ1-5; 7 bases agree with TRBD1. J was trimmed by 3 bases and V by 0 bases; bases with no gene match: 5. Germline values: CDR1 LGHNA, CDR2 YSLEER. The CDR3 has 16 residues. CDR3 DNA: TGCGCCAGCAGCCAAGACCGGGACAGCTACAATCAGCCCCAGCATTTT. Translating it yields CASSQDRDSYNQPQHF.

At least ten counts were recorded for this clonotype. CDR3 nucleotide sequence: TGTGCCAGCAGCCGTCCCCGGGGGGATACGCAGTATTTT. This codes for CASSRPRGDTQYF. The V and J genes are TRBV5-5 and TRBJ2-3, with D tentatively TRBD2 (6 bases). V gave up 4 bases and J gave up 6 bases, with 12 bases separating them. Germline CDR1 SGHKS, CDR2 YYEKEE (reference sequence). The CDR3 is made up of 13 amino acids. Combining the CDR3 with reference TRBV5-5 and TRBJ2-3 gives the whole variable domain DAGVTQSPTHLIKTRGQQVTLRCSPISGHKSVSWYQQVLGQGPQFIFQYYEKEERGRGNFPDRFSARQFPNYSSELNVNALLLGDSALYLCASSRPRGDTQYFGPGTRLTVL.

This clonotype is medium-sized in the sample. The J gene is TRBJ2-4, the V gene TRBV20-1; D uncertain. This CDR3 is 13 amino acids long. Per germline, CDR1 DFQATT and CDR2 SNEGSKA (reference sequence). The germline V and J ends were trimmed by 5 bases and 0 bases, with 8 bases remaining between them. Written as DNA, the CDR3 is TGCAGTGCTCTAGACTTAGCCAAAAACATTCAGTACTTC. Encoded protein: CSALDLAKNIQYF.

Only a few counts were recorded for this clonotype. CDR3 loop: CASSSDIEETQYF. CDR3 nucleotide sequence: TGTGCCAGCTCATCAGACATCGAGGAGACCCAGTACTTC. The J gene is TRBJ2-5, the V gene TRBV18, with D unclear. Trimming took off 5 bases at V and 5 bases at J, with 12 bases between the two ends. The germline gives CDR1 KGHSH, CDR2 LQKENI. The CDR3 extends over 13 amino acids. Full variable domain (rest looked up from reference TRBV18 and TRBJ2-5): NAGVMQNPRHLVRRRGQEARLRCSPMKGHSHVYWYRQLPEEGLKFMVYLQKENIIDESGMPKERFSAEFPKEGPSILRIQQVVRGDSAAYFCASSSDIEETQYFGPGTRLLVL.

This clonotype was counted many times. The J gene is TRBJ2-3, the V gene TRBV28, with TRBD2 identical over 12 bases. CDR3 length: 18 amino acids. The V segment lost 5 bases and the J segment 7 bases; nucleotides outside the gene matches: 16. CDR1 is MDHEN and CDR2 is SYDVKM in the germline V gene. The CDR3 sequence: CASSLPLLAGGPLYTQYF. The CDR3 DNA reads as TGTGCCAGCAGTCTGCCCCTACTAGCGGGAGGCCCATTATATACGCAGTATTTT.

This clonotype occurred many times. V and J are TRBV5-1 and TRBJ2-1; D might be TRBD2 (6 bases). The CDR3 totals 15 residues. In germline, CDR1 is SGHRS, CDR2 YFSETQ. V lost 1 base and J 6 bases, leaving 14 bases between the germline ends. The CDR3 DNA reads as TGCGCCAGCAGCTTGCTCACGGGGGAGGCCAATGAGCAGTTCTTC. As protein: CASSLLTGEANEQFF. The variable domain in full, completed from reference TRBV5-1 and TRBJ2-1, reads KAGVTQTPRYLIKTRGQQVTLSCSPISGHRSVSWYQQTPGQGLQFLFEYFSETQRNKGNFPGRFSGRQFSNSRSEMNVSTLELGDSALYLCASSLLTGEANEQFFGPGTRLTVL.

This clonotype was recorded many times. This chain connects TRBV7-9 to TRBJ1-4, with a possible D match to TRBD1 (5 bases). The V gene lost 1 base and the J gene lost 7 bases, with 13 bases spanning the gap. The germline V gene has CDR1 SEHNR and CDR2 FQNEAQ (reference sequence). This CDR3 contains 15 residues. The CDR3 reads CASSLVGRGREKLFF. The CDR3 region has the DNA TGTGCCAGCAGCTTAGTCGGTAGGGGTCGTGAAAAACTGTTTTTT.

This clonotype was counted many times. The J gene is TRBJ2-7, the V gene TRBV4-1; TRBD2 is a possible D gene (6 bases). Trimming left V 4 bases short and J 4 bases short, with 14 bases between. Looked up from germline, CDR1 is MGHRA and CDR2 is YSYEKL. CDR3 length equals 14 residues. This CDR3 is CASSPQGGPYEQYF. CDR3 DNA: TGCGCCAGCAGCCCTCAGGGAGGACCATACGAGCAGTACTTC.

A few counts support this clonotype. The chain couples TRBV20-1 to TRBJ2-7, with D possibly matching TRBD1 (6 bases). V dropped 6 bases and J dropped 3 bases, with 18 bases sitting between them. Germline CDR1 reads DFQATT; CDR2 reads SNEGSKA (reference sequence). There are 14 residues in the CDR3. The CDR3 DNA reads TGCAGTGCCCACAGGGCCACCCTTGGCTACGAGCAGTACTTC. Amino acids: CSAHRATLGYEQYF.

This clonotype was observed many times. The chain joins TRBV10-3 to TRBJ2-1; TRBD2 matches at 8 bases. V was pared by 6 bases and J by 6 bases, with 7 bases of the junction left unmatched. This CDR3 is 14 amino acids long. Germline values: CDR1 ENHRY, CDR2 SYGVKD. The CDR3 spells CAIRRSGLANEQFF. CDR3 DNA sequence: TGTGCCATCAGGAGAAGCGGACTAGCCAATGAGCAGTTCTTC.